The rows below give T cell receptor beta chains drawn from one sample of a study of T cells expressing NK-cell markers. TCRdb reprocessed the 5' RACE reads, with one entry per CDR3 protein and no DNA. The specimen's table records around 550,000 distinct CDR3 sequences. Sequenced: blood T cells: a sorted CD56 or NKG2C T cell subset, CD4+ or CD8+ T cells, or bulk PBMC T cells (not recorded which). Source of these receptors: a man in his late teens or twenties in good health. The CDR3 runs from the conserved cysteine through the conserved F or W.

j_gene	v_gene	CDR3aa
TRBJ2-2	TRBV12-3/TRBV12-4	CASSLGLAGATGELFF
TRBJ2-3	TRBV20-1	CSVLDRDRGFNTQYF
TRBJ2-1	TRBV19	CASSIIGGTRANEQFF
TRBJ2-3	TRBV9	CASSALTADTQYF
TRBJ2-7	TRBV10-3	CAIGTASYEQYF
TRBJ2-7	TRBV5-1	CASSFWERGSSEQYF
TRBJ2-7	TRBV5-1	CATSRDGLDEQYF
TRBJ1-1	TRBV7-9	CASSSPGGLNTEAFF
TRBJ2-3	TRBV20-1	CSAALAGGLDTQYF
TRBJ2-5	TRBV5-1	CASSLASGGRETQYF
TRBJ2-1	TRBV6-5	CASSFTPGLAGNEQFF
TRBJ1-5	TRBV29-1	CSVGSGGNQPQHF
TRBJ1-1	TRBV12-3/TRBV12-4	CASQGGPRTEAFF
TRBJ2-5	TRBV29-1	CSVAPLAGVTQETQYF
TRBJ2-4	TRBV2	CASFGTSGSAKNIQYF
TRBJ2-3	TRBV11-2	CASSLALAYTDTQYF
TRBJ2-5	TRBV7-2	CASNRGSGETQYF
TRBJ2-4	TRBV29-1	CSVEDQGASDIQYF
TRBJ2-7	TRBV21-1	CASSKIDYEQYF
TRBJ2-5	TRBV6-2/TRBV6-3	CASSYRGYQETQYF
TRBJ2-3	TRBV10-2	CASSDPSGRISDTQYF
TRBJ2-3	TRBV24-1	CATSVGFGPADTQYF
TRBJ1-1	TRBV7-9	CASTMDRVWEAFF
TRBJ2-1	TRBV7-9	CASSGGLAGEQFF
TRBJ2-2	TRBV12-3/TRBV12-4	CASTLGLAGVFTGELFF
TRBJ2-7	TRBV7-2	CASSRDRQGEQYF
TRBJ2-7	TRBV27	CASSLSGPTYEQYF
TRBJ1-5	TRBV20-1	CSAETGYNQPQHF
TRBJ2-1	TRBV20-1	CSAREVGLAGPSYNEQFF
TRBJ2-3	TRBV4-1	CASSPEGPYGTQYF